These 28 T cell receptor beta chains came from one sample sequenced in a study of cytomegalovirus exposure and HLA in healthy donors. The PCR employed 60 Vbeta primers together with 13 Jbeta primers. Sequencing was performed with immunoSEQ multiplex PCR; in TCRdb, only in-frame clones are kept and a portion is missing. The table has approximately 130,000 clones, roughly 70% seen once. The source material was PBMCs. Receptors were obtained from a man between 45 and 60 years old in good health and CMV-seropositive.

The gene calls are TRBV28 and TRBJ2-7, with TRBD2 identical over 10 bases. Germline trimming cut 7 bases from V and 3 bases from J; bases unmatched to any gene: 9. This CDR3 has 15 amino acids. Looked up from germline, CDR1 is MDHEN and CDR2 is SYDVKM. The DNA for the CDR3 is TGTGCCAGCATCCCGAGGGCTAGCGGGAGCTACGAGCAGTACTTC. Translation gives CASIPRASGSYEQYF.

This chain uses TRBV6-5 with TRBJ2-5, with a possible D match to TRBD2 (6 bases). Germline V gives CDR1 MNHEY, CDR2 SVGAGI. The CDR3 consists of 12 residues. The germline V and J ends were trimmed by 5 bases and 5 bases, with 9 bases remaining between them. CDR3 sequence reads: CASSHRGETQYF. As DNA, the CDR3 is TGTGCCAGCAGTCACCGGGGGGAGACCCAGTACTTC.

This clone was detected once. The chain carries TRBV5-1 and TRBJ2-3, with a tentative D call TRBD2 (5 bases). Trimming shortened V by 3 bases and J by 3 bases, and 11 bases separated the two germline ends. The germline CDR1 and CDR2 sequences are SGHRS and YFSETQ. The CDR3 runs 14 residues. In DNA form, the CDR3 reads TGCGCCAGCAGCTCTGCTTCGGGAACAGATACGCAGTATTTT. This encodes CASSSASGTDTQYF. Full variable domain (outside the CDR3, taken from reference TRBV5-1 and TRBJ2-3): KAGVTQTPRYLIKTRGQQVTLSCSPISGHRSVSWYQQTPGQGLQFLFEYFSETQRNKGNFPGRFSGRQFSNSRSEMNVSTLELGDSALYLCASSSASGTDTQYFGPGTRLTVL.

The chain carries TRBV5-4 and TRBJ2-4; 8 bases align to TRBD1. The CDR3 has 17 amino acids. The junction had 13 bases not matched to a gene; V was cut back by 3 bases and J by 5 bases. The germline V gene has CDR1 SGHNT and CDR2 YYREEE (reference sequence). CDR3 loop: CASSSAGGRGGENIQYF. The CDR3 DNA sequence: TGTGCCAGCAGCTCGGCAGGGGGCAGGGGCGGTGAAAACATTCAGTACTTC.

The J gene is TRBJ1-1, the V gene TRBV18, with 7 nucleotides matching TRBD1. CDR3 length equals 15 residues. V dropped 3 bases and J dropped 5; count of bases not matched to a gene: 9. Germline CDR1 reads KGHSH; CDR2 reads LQKENI. CDR3 sequence reads: CASSPAVQGWTEAFF. Written as DNA, the CDR3 is TGTGCCAGCTCACCGGCAGTACAGGGGTGGACTGAAGCTTTCTTT. The full variable domain, completed using reference TRBV18 and TRBJ1-1, is NAGVMQNPRHLVRRRGQEARLRCSPMKGHSHVYWYRQLPEEGLKFMVYLQKENIIDESGMPKERFSAEFPKEGPSILRIQQVVRGDSAAYFCASSPAVQGWTEAFFGQGTRLTVV.

The chain recombines TRBV2 with TRBJ2-5, with TRBD2 identical over 8 bases. J was trimmed by 5 bases and V by 4 bases; bases with no gene match: 6. The CDR3 is 14 amino acids. The V gene's germline CDR1 is SNHLY and CDR2 FYNNEI. The CDR3 protein is CASSVRGGLETQYF. The CDR3 DNA reads as TGTGCCAGCAGTGTTCGGGGGGGCCTGGAGACCCAGTACTTC.

This clone occurred once. V and J are TRBV7-9 and TRBJ2-3; 9 bases align to TRBD1. V shed 5 bases, J shed 4 bases, and the junction held 7 bases outside the gene matches. There are 15 residues in the CDR3. Germline CDR1 SEHNR, CDR2 FQNEAQ (reference sequence). The CDR3 reads CASSPGQGGADTQYF. CDR3 sequence (DNA): TGTGCCAGCAGCCCGGGACAGGGTGGGGCAGATACGCAGTATTTT.

CDR3 nucleotides: TGTGCCAGCAGCCGCAGGGGTGAGACTGAAGCTTTCTTT. Translating gives CASSRRGETEAFF. This chain uses TRBV6-6 with TRBJ1-1; tentatively, D is TRBD1 (6 bases). This CDR3 has 13 residues. Looked up from germline, CDR1 is MNHNY and CDR2 is SVGAGI (reference sequence). V was trimmed by 6 bases and J by 5 bases, leaving 13 bases between them.

A few counts support this clone. The rearrangement uses TRBV5-1 and TRBJ1-1; 9 nucleotides line up with TRBD1. With 4 bases clipped from V and 3 bases from J, the junction kept 4 bases outside the gene matches. Looked up from germline, CDR1 is SGHRS and CDR2 is YFSETQ. CDR3 size: 14 residues. The CDR3 protein is CASSRQGGDTEAFF. In DNA form, the CDR3 reads TGCGCCAGCAGCCGACAGGGGGGTGACACTGAAGCTTTCTTT.

The chain joins TRBV6-5 to TRBJ1-2; weak D call: TRBD1 (5 bases). CDR3 length: 14 residues. Trimming shortened V by 0 bases and J by 7 bases, and 12 bases separated the two germline ends. The germline V gene encodes CDR1 MNHEY and CDR2 SVGAGI. The CDR3 DNA reads as TGTGCCAGCAGTTACTCTCCCAGGGAAGGTGGCTACACCTTC. This gives the protein CASSYSPREGGYTF.

This chain uses TRBV5-1 with TRBJ2-3; D is perhaps TRBD1 (6 bases). V lost 1 base, J lost 2 bases, and 26 bases lay in between. Germline V gives CDR1 SGHRS, CDR2 YFSETQ. The CDR3 consists of 20 residues. The CDR3 is CASSLTTGRITPLLTDTQYF. CDR3 in DNA: TGCGCCAGCAGCTTGACCACAGGGCGTATCACTCCGCTACTCACAGATACGCAGTATTTT.

The chain recombines TRBV2 with TRBJ1-5, with D hard to call. Trimming removed 3 bases from V and 1 base from J, with 7 bases in between. The CDR3 is made up of 14 amino acids. CDR1 is SNHLY, CDR2 FYNNEI, per germline. CDR3 DNA: TGTGCCAGCAGTGATACGGGAAGCAATCAGCCCCAGCATTTT. Its translation: CASSDTGSNQPQHF.

The chain is built from TRBV28 and TRBJ1-3; 9 bases match TRBD1. The germline V gene encodes CDR1 MDHEN and CDR2 SYDVKM. V trimming: 5 bases; J trimming: 6 bases; junction bases outside the gene matches: 8. CDR3 length equals 15 residues. CDR3 DNA: TGTGCCAGCAGTACTTCCGGGACAGGGAAAAACACCATATATTTT. Protein product: CASSTSGTGKNTIYF.

The J gene is TRBJ2-5, the V gene TRBV10-3; a weak D match, TRBD2 (6 bases). V lost 0 bases and J 5 bases, leaving 13 bases between the germline ends. The CDR3 sequence is 15 residues long. Per germline, CDR1 ENHRY and CDR2 SYGVKD. CDR3 residues: CAISESGLGLETQYF. The CDR3 region has the DNA TGTGCCATCAGTGAGTCGGGACTGGGGTTGGAGACCCAGTACTTC.

V is TRBV11-3 and J is TRBJ2-1; 11 positions match TRBD2. Germline V lookup: CDR1 SGHNT, CDR2 YENEEA. The CDR3 has 16 amino acids. V was clipped by 2 bases and J by 7 bases; unmatched bases: 7. CDR3 sequence reads: CASSLYSSGRSNEQFF. The CDR3 nucleotides read TGTGCCAGCAGCTTATATTCTAGCGGGAGGTCAAATGAGCAGTTCTTC.

V is TRBV4-2 and J is TRBJ2-7; TRBD2 matches 10 bases. The CDR3 sequence is 14 residues long. V dropped 5 bases and J dropped 6; count of bases not matched to a gene: 7. Per germline, CDR1 LGHNA and CDR2 YNFKEQ. CDR3 DNA: TGTGCCAGCAGCTTAGGACTAGCGGATGTCGAGCAGTACTTC. It yields the protein CASSLGLADVEQYF.

The J gene is TRBJ1-5, the V gene TRBV10-2; a weak D match, TRBD1 (6 bases). This CDR3 comprises 15 residues. V was pared by 6 bases and J by 10 bases, with 22 bases between. Germline V gives CDR1 WSHSY, CDR2 SAAADI. The CDR3 bases are TGCGCCAGCAGCCAATCGGACAGCCTAACGGGTCCCCAGCATTTT. It codes for CASSQSDSLTGPQHF.

The rearrangement joins TRBV4-1 to TRBJ2-7, with TRBD1 matching 8 bases. In germline, CDR1 is MGHRA, CDR2 YSYEKL. Trimming at V came to 5 bases and at J to 1 base, leaving 7 bases not matched to a gene. The CDR3 extends over 15 amino acids. The CDR3 is CASSWLTGASYEQYF. The CDR3 nucleotides are TGCGCCAGCAGCTGGTTGACAGGGGCGTCCTACGAGCAGTACTTC.

This clone has just a few counts. The chain carries TRBV12-5 and TRBJ2-2; the D gene is possibly TRBD2 (5 bases). The germline V and J ends were trimmed by 0 bases and 4 bases, with 9 bases remaining between them. CDR1 is LGHNT, CDR2 FRNRAP, per germline. The CDR3 contains 15 residues. The CDR3 region has the DNA TGTGCTAGTGGTTTGGTAATGAGCGGCACCGGGGAGCTGTTTTTT. Translation: CASGLVMSGTGELFF.

The CDR3 region has the DNA TGTGCCAGCAGCGTGGCTAACACTGAAGCTTTCTTT. This gives the protein CASSVANTEAFF. V and J are TRBV5-6 and TRBJ1-1; no definite D call. The CDR3 has 12 amino acids. Trimming removed 4 bases at V and 2 bases at J, with 6 bases between. CDR1 SGHDT and CDR2 YYEEEE come from the germline V gene.

CDR3 nucleotides: TGTGCCAGTAGTTCAGGGGCGCGGAGCAATCAGCCCCAGCATTTT. It yields the protein CASSSGARSNQPQHF. The chain couples TRBV19 to TRBJ1-5; D is perhaps TRBD1 (6 bases). Germline V gene lookup returns CDR1 LNHDA and CDR2 SQIVND (reference sequence). The CDR3 is made up of 15 amino acids. Trimming took off 5 bases at V and 1 base at J, with 12 bases between the two ends.

The chain carries TRBV15 and TRBJ2-1, with D possibly matching TRBD1 (6 bases). The CDR3 loop spans 13 amino acids. Trimming shortened V by 3 bases and J by 8 bases, and 11 bases separated the two germline ends. The V gene's germline CDR1 is LNHNV and CDR2 YYDKDF (reference sequence). The CDR3 spells CATSSAGVDEQFF. In DNA form, the CDR3 reads TGTGCCACCAGCAGCGCAGGGGTAGATGAGCAGTTCTTC. The full variable domain, with the rest looked up from reference TRBV15 and TRBJ2-1, is DAMVIQNPRYQVTQFGKPVTLSCSQTLNHNVMYWYQQKSSQAPKLLFHYYDKDFNNEADTPDNFQSRRPNTSFCFLDIRSPGLGDTAMYLCATSSAGVDEQFFGPGTRLTVL.

This clone was counted once. The V and J genes are TRBV4-2 and TRBJ1-1, with D possibly being TRBD1 (5 bases). CDR1 and CDR2 (germline): LGHNA, YNFKEQ. CDR3 size: 15 residues. V lost 0 bases and J lost 1, with 9 bases in between. CDR3 coding DNA: TGTGCCAGCAGCCAAGATTGGCAGGGGAACACTGAAGCTTTCTTT. Protein: CASSQDWQGNTEAFF.

The V and J genes are TRBV10-3 and TRBJ1-2, with D maybe TRBD1 (5 bases). The CDR3 is 15 residues long. CDR1 and CDR2 (germline): ENHRY, SYGVKD. Between the trimmed V and J ends, which lost 0 bases and 9 bases, there was a span of 17 bases. CDR3: CAISESIPSGGSYTF. DNA for the CDR3: TGTGCCATCAGTGAGTCGATACCCTCCGGGGGTAGCTACACCTTC.

The chain links TRBV7-9 to TRBJ1-1; a weak D match, TRBD1 (6 bases). The V gene's germline CDR1 is SEHNR and CDR2 FQNEAQ (reference sequence). The CDR3 is 14 residues long. V was clipped by 8 bases and J by 1 base, with 14 bases between them. The CDR3 loop reads CASLTSDRNTEAFF. DNA of the CDR3: TGTGCCAGCTTAACCTCGGACAGGAACACTGAAGCTTTCTTT.

The V and J genes are TRBV4-1 and TRBJ1-6; 9 bases match TRBD1. This CDR3 spans 17 amino acids. Germline CDR1 and CDR2: MGHRA and YSYEKL. V gave up 4 bases and J gave up 7 bases; unmatched junction bases: 11. CDR3 DNA sequence: TGCGCCAGCAGCCCCGTCGCACAGGGGGCGGGGAATTCACCCCTCCACTTT. Protein product: CASSPVAQGAGNSPLHF.

V usage is TRBV5-4 and J usage is TRBJ1-1, with 9 bases identical to TRBD1. The length of the CDR3 is 12 residues. V lost 4 bases to trimming and J lost 8 bases; unmatched junction nucleotides: 3. The germline gives CDR1 SGHNT, CDR2 YYREEE (reference sequence). The CDR3 spells CASSTGQGEAFF. The CDR3 DNA reads as TGTGCCAGCAGCACCGGACAGGGGGAAGCTTTCTTT.

For this clone: The sample has other DNA sequences that encode this CDR3 too. The J gene is TRBJ2-2, the V gene TRBV5-1, with a possible D match to TRBD1 (6 bases). Germline assignment: CDR1 SGHRS and CDR2 YFSETQ. V was cut by 3 bases and J by 4 bases, with 10 bases left in between. The CDR3 is made up of 14 amino acids. The CDR3 coding sequence is TGCGCCAGCAGCTGGGGGCAGGGCACCGGGGAGCTGTTTTTT. This gives the protein CASSWGQGTGELFF.